Below are 2 T cell receptor beta chains sequenced from a single sample in a study of blood T cell repertoires in COVID-19 (dated by TCRdb to the early 2020s). The library was made by the immunoSEQ multiplex PCR assay. TCRdb took over this immuneACCESS table, retaining in-frame rearrangements with V and J assigned. Such tables are incomplete; in checked studies, under half of the missing clones stem from an unresolved V gene, and the remainder is unexplained. In this sample the table shows over 110,000 clones, around 79% of which occur a single time. The ten largest account for roughly 3.6% of the sample. The specimen sequenced was peripheral blood. These TCRs come from a man aged 55 to 70 with acute or convalescent COVID-19.

Note on this clone: This CDR3 is also generated by other DNA sequences in the sample. The CDR3 loop is CASSFGTGTDTQYF. The CDR3 DNA reads TGTGCCAGCAGCTTTGGGACAGGCACAGATACGCAGTATTTT. The chain is built from TRBV7-2 and TRBJ2-3; 7 bases agree with TRBD1. V lost 3 bases to trimming and J lost 1 base; unmatched junction nucleotides: 1. This CDR3 region has 14 residues. Germline V CDR1 and CDR2: SGHTA, FQGNSA.

The chain couples TRBV18 to TRBJ1-2; no firm D call. The germline V gene encodes CDR1 KGHSH and CDR2 LQKENI. The CDR3 runs 15 residues. Trimming took 3 bases from V and 0 from J, leaving 11 bases between them. The CDR3 nucleotides read TGTGCCAGCTCACCGGCGAACAGACCTAACTATGGCTACACCTTC. Translation gives CASSPANRPNYGYTF.